A selection of T cell receptor beta chains follows, all from one sample in a study of T-cell memory formation after mild COVID-19. One entry per CDR3 protein results from TCRdb running MiXCR on the 5' RACE reads. Among fewer than 250,000 distinct CDR3 sequences listed, about 16% were seen once. Material for sequencing was PBMCs or a T cell subset sorted from them (not recorded which). These receptors came from an adult woman who had mild COVID-19 (a few samples of this study predate the infection). Cell type and time point are not known. Each CDR3 is given with its conserved first and last residue. The order of the fields is J gene, V gene, D gene, clone size, CDR3 DNA, CDR3 protein. D genes are given only for firm matches. A row's size may be missing; if present it is once, few, many or a size class.

>TRBJ1-1|TRBV11-2|TRBD1|few
TGTGCCAGCAGCACATTCCGACAGGGGGAAGCTTTCTTT
CASSTFRQGEAFF
>TRBJ2-3|TRBV5-6|.|.
TGTGCCAGCAGCTTTCGGGGTACCCATTTGGGTCATACGCAGTATTTT
CASSFRGTHLGHTQYF
>TRBJ1-4|TRBV5-1|.|.
TGCGCCAGCAGCTTGGAGGGTAATGAAAAACTGTTTTTT
CASSLEGNEKLFF
>TRBJ1-1|TRBV5-1|.|.
TGCGCCAGCAGCCTTCAGTCTGGCACTGAAGCTTTCTTT
CASSLQSGTEAFF
>TRBJ1-1|TRBV9|.|.
TGTGCCAGCAGCCCGGACGGGGGCAGGAACACTGAAGCTTTCTTT
CASSPDGGRNTEAFF
>TRBJ1-1|TRBV7-2|.|.
TGTGCCAGCAGCTTAGCGATAGGACAGACGTGGACTGAAGCTTTCTTT
CASSLAIGQTWTEAFF
>TRBJ2-7|TRBV6-5|TRBD2|many
TGTGCCAGCAGCCCAGCGGGAGATGTCAACGAGCAGTACTTC
CASSPAGDVNEQYF
>TRBJ2-7|TRBV5-1|.|many
TGCGCCAGCAGCCCTACGGCAGGGAACTCCTACGAGCAGTACTTC
CASSPTAGNSYEQYF
>TRBJ2-7|TRBV12-3/TRBV12-4|TRBD1|few
TGTGCCAGCAGTTTGGGGACAGGGTTGTACGAGCAGTACTTC
CASSLGTGLYEQYF
>TRBJ2-1|TRBV11-2|.|.
TGTGCCAGCAGCTCTTGGGGGGAGGTGTGGTTCTTC
CASSSWGEVWFF
>TRBJ1-4|TRBV12-3/TRBV12-4|.|.
TGTGCCAGCAGTTCTGACTATGCAACTAATGAAAAACTGTTTTTT
CASSSDYATNEKLFF
>TRBJ2-7|TRBV7-2|.|.
TGTGCCAGCAGCTTAGAAGGGGTCTACTACGAGCAGTACTTC
CASSLEGVYYEQYF
>TRBJ2-5|TRBV6-2/TRBV6-3|TRBD1|.
TGTGCCAGCAGTTCCTACGGAGTAGGGGGCTCAGAGACCCAGTACTTC
CASSSYGVGGSETQYF
>TRBJ2-3|TRBV7-7|.|.
TGTGCTAGCAGCTCGGGACCCGAGAATACGCAGTATTTT
CASSSGPENTQYF
>TRBJ1-2|TRBV19|TRBD1|.
TGTGCCATCTGGGACAGGGGGAGAGTTGGCTACACCTTC
CAIWDRGRVGYTF
>TRBJ1-1|TRBV6-5|.|.
TGTGCCACCGGGCCCCCAAACACTGAAGCTTTCTTT
CATGPPNTEAFF
>TRBJ1-2|TRBV4-2|.|few
TGTGCCAGCAGCCAAGGGGACCGCCTGGGGTATGGCTACACCTTC
CASSQGDRLGYGYTF
>TRBJ2-3|TRBV6-1|TRBD2|few
TGTGCCGGCGGACTAGCCGGCACAGATACGCAGTATTTT
CAGGLAGTDTQYF
>TRBJ2-3|TRBV11-2|TRBD2|few
TGTGCCAGCAGCATATTAGCGGGAGGGCAAGATACGCAGTATTTT
CASSILAGGQDTQYF
>TRBJ2-2|TRBV7-8|.|many
TGTGCCAGCAGTCCCGGAGGTGTCACCGGGGAGCTGTTTTTT
CASSPGGVTGELFF
>TRBJ1-6|TRBV5-4|.|.
TGTGCCAGCAGCTTGTCCGGACATAATTCACCCCTCCACTTT
CASSLSGHNSPLHF
>TRBJ1-5|TRBV5-6|TRBD1|few
TGTGCCAGCAGCACCCTGGACAGGACCTGGGAGCCCCAGCATTTT
CASSTLDRTWEPQHF
>TRBJ1-2|TRBV6-5|TRBD1|.
TGTGCCAGCAGTTACTTGGGACAGGTTTCCTATGGCTACACCTTC
CASSYLGQVSYGYTF
>TRBJ2-4|TRBV2|.|few
TGTGCCAGCAGTCCGTTTCGGGCCAAAAACATTCAGTACTTC
CASSPFRAKNIQYF
>TRBJ1-6|TRBV27|.|many
TGTGCCAGCAGTTGGCGGGGACGGTGGGGGGATTCACCCCTCCACTTT
CASSWRGRWGDSPLHF
>TRBJ1-5|TRBV12-3/TRBV12-4|.|.
TGTGCCAGCAGTCCCGGGTCCAGTAGCAATCAGCCCCAGCATTTT
CASSPGSSSNQPQHF
>TRBJ1-5|TRBV7-8|.|few
TGTGCCAGCAGCTTAGGGGGAGCTCAGCCCCAGCATTTT
CASSLGGAQPQHF
>TRBJ2-7|TRBV20-1|.|.
TGCAGTGCTAGAGGGAGTAAGCGTTACGAGCAGTACTTC
CSARGSKRYEQYF
>TRBJ1-2|TRBV21-1|.|.
TGTGCCAGCAGCAAAAGTAGGGCAGACGGCTACACCTTC
CASSKSRADGYTF
>TRBJ2-7|TRBV10-3|.|few
TGTGCCATCAGCGCTCAGGGCTACGAGCAGTACTTC
CAISAQGYEQYF
>TRBJ2-1|TRBV7-9|TRBD2|many
TGTGCCAGCAGCTGGAGGCCTAGCGGGGGGGCCCCCAATGAGCAGTTCTTC
CASSWRPSGGAPNEQFF
>TRBJ1-6|TRBV6-1|.|.
TGTGCCAGCAGGAAGGGTCCAGGGGCTTATTGGAATTCACCCCTCCACTTT
CASRKGPGAYWNSPLHF
>TRBJ2-7|TRBV20-1|TRBD1|.
TGCAGCGCGACCGGGACAGGGGGCGGCGAGCAGTACTTC
CSATGTGGGEQYF
>TRBJ2-3|TRBV27|.|many
TGTGCCAGCAGGCTGGAGGCGGGAAGAAGGGCAGATACGCAGTATTTT
CASRLEAGRRADTQYF
>TRBJ2-7|TRBV12-3/TRBV12-4|TRBD2|.
TGTGCCAGCAGGTTAGCGGGAGGGGTTATCAACGAGCAGTACTTC
CASRLAGGVINEQYF
>TRBJ2-7|TRBV4-1|.|.
TGCGCCAGCAGCCGATCCGTGATTGCTCCGGGTGGCGAGCAGTACTTC
CASSRSVIAPGGEQYF
>TRBJ1-5|TRBV12-3/TRBV12-4|.|.
TGTGCCAGCAGTTTATTGGTCAATCAGCCCCAGCATTTT
CASSLLVNQPQHF
>TRBJ1-1|TRBV30|.|.
TGTGCCTGGGCAGACAGGAACACTGAAGCTTTCTTT
CAWADRNTEAFF
>TRBJ2-7|TRBV5-6|TRBD2|few
TGTGCCAGCAGCTCGAGGATCAGCGGGAGAATTCGGTACGAGCAGTACTTC
CASSSRISGRIRYEQYF
>TRBJ2-7|TRBV7-3|.|few
TGTGCCAGCAGCCTCGACTTCGGGGCCGCCGAGCAGTACTTC
CASSLDFGAAEQYF
>TRBJ2-3|TRBV12-3/TRBV12-4|TRBD2|few
TGTGCCAGCAGTTTAAGTAGCGGGAGGGCCGTAGATACGCAGTATTTT
CASSLSSGRAVDTQYF